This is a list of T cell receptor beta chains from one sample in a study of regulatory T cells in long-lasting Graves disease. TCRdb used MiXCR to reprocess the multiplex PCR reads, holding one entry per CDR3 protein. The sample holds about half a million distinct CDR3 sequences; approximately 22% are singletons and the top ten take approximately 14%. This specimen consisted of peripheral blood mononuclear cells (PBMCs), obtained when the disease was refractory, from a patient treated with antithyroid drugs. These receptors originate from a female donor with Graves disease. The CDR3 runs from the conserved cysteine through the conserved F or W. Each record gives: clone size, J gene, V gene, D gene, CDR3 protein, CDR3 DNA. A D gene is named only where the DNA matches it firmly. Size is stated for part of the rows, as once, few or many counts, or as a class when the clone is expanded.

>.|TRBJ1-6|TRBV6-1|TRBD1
CASQGVNNSPLHF
TGTGCCAGCCAGGGGGTTAATAATTCACCCCTCCACTTT
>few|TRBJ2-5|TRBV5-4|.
CASSQVRGFQETQYF
TGTGCCAGCAGCCAGGTACGGGGTTTCCAAGAGACCCAGTACTTC
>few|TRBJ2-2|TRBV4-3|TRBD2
CASSQRRGRGTGELFF
TGCGCCAGCAGCCAAAGACGCGGGAGAGGCACCGGGGAGCTGTTTTTT
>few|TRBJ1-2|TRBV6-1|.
CASSDRDNYGYTF
TGTGCCAGCAGTGACAGGGATAACTATGGCTACACCTTC
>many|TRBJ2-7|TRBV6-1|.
CASASSSSYEQYF
TGTGCCAGCGCCTCCTCGAGCTCCTACGAGCAGTACTTC
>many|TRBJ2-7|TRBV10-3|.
CAISEFNEQYF
TGTGCCATCAGTGAGTTCAACGAGCAGTACTTC
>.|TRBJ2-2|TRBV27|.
CASSPPAGASWELFF
TGTGCCAGCAGTCCCCCCGCGGGGGCCAGTTGGGAGCTGTTTTTT
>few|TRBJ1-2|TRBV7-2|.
CASSLGGLKGYTF
TGTGCCAGCAGCTTAGGGGGATTAAAGGGCTACACCTTC
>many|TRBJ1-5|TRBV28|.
CASSSGGGGQPQHF
TGTGCCAGCAGCTCTGGGGGGGGGGGTCAGCCCCAGCATTTT
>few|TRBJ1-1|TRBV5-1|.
CASSLEAGETEAFF
TGCGCCAGCAGCTTGGAGGCAGGGGAAACTGAAGCTTTCTTT
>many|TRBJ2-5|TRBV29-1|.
CSVGAETSGETQYF
TGCAGCGTTGGAGCGGAAACCTCGGGAGAGACCCAGTACTTC
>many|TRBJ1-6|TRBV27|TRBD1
CASKWGQGHSPLHF
TGTGCCAGCAAATGGGGACAGGGGCATTCACCCCTCCACTTT
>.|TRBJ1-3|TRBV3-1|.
CASSQDSSSGNTIYF
TGTGCCAGCAGCCAAGACTCGTCCTCTGGAAACACCATATATTTT
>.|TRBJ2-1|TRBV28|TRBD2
CASRDLAGASYNEQFF
TGTGCCAGCAGAGACCTAGCGGGAGCCTCCTACAATGAGCAGTTCTTC
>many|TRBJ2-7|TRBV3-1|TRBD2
CASSPGLAGVYEQYF
TGTGCCAGCAGCCCGGGACTAGCGGGAGTCTACGAGCAGTACTTC
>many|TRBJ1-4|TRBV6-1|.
CASSGQQGNEKLFF
TGTGCCAGCAGTGGTCAGCAAGGGAATGAAAAACTGTTTTTT
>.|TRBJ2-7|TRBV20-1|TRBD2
CSASSGRDRYEQYF
TGCAGTGCTAGTAGCGGGAGGGATCGGTACGAGCAGTACTTC
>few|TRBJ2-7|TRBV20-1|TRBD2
CSARELAGVKREQYF
TGCAGTGCTAGAGAACTAGCGGGGGTAAAAAGGGAGCAGTACTTC
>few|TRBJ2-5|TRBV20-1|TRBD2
CSARDIRLAGAMGETQYF
TGCAGTGCTAGAGACATCCGGCTAGCGGGGGCCATGGGGGAGACCCAGTACTTC
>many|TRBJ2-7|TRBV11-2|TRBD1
CASSKRGQSSYEQYF
TGTGCCAGCAGCAAGAGGGGGCAGTCCTCCTACGAGCAGTACTTC
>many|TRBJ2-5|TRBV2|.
CASSDRETQYF
TGTGCCAGCAGTGACAGGGAGACCCAGTACTTC
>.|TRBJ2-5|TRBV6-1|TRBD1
CASKTGVSQETQYF
TGTGCCAGCAAAACAGGGGTATCACAAGAGACCCAGTACTTC
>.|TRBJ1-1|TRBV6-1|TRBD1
CASKGDRDAAPEAFF
TGTGCCAGCAAGGGGGACAGGGACGCCGCCCCTGAAGCTTTCTTT
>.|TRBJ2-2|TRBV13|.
CASRYNEIGELFF
TGTGCCAGCAGATACAATGAGATCGGGGAGCTGTTTTTT
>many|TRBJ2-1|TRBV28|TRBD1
CASSTRDRGFVNYNEQFF
TGTGCCAGCAGCACCCGGGACAGGGGTTTTGTTAACTACAATGAGCAGTTCTTC
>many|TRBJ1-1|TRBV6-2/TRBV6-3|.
CASSYHDSEAFF
TGTGCCAGCAGTTACCACGACAGCGAAGCTTTCTTT
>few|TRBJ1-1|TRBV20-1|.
CSARARDYTEAFF
TGCAGTGCTAGAGCTCGGGACTACACTGAAGCTTTCTTT
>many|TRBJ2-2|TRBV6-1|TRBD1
CASSHGQGTGELFF
TGTGCCAGCAGTCATGGACAGGGAACCGGGGAGCTGTTTTTT
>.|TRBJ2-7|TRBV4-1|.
CASSQLTGLSYEQYF
TGCGCCAGCAGCCAACTGACAGGTCTATCCTACGAGCAGTACTTC
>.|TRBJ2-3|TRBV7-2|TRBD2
CASSVTSAADTQYF
TGTGCCAGCAGCGTGACTAGCGCGGCAGATACGCAGTATTTT
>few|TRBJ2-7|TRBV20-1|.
CSAREGTVQYF
TGCAGTGCTAGAGAAGGGACGGTGCAGTACTTC
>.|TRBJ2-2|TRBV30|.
CAWIVRGKAGELFF
TGTGCCTGGATAGTCAGGGGAAAGGCCGGGGAGCTGTTTTTT
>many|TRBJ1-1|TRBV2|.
CASTTPGINTEAFF
TGTGCCAGCACCACACCAGGGATTAACACTGAAGCTTTCTTT
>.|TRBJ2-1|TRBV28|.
CASSFFLGSYNEQFF
TGTGCCAGCAGTTTCTTCCTGGGCTCCTACAATGAGCAGTTCTTC
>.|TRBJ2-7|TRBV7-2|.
CASSPTRGMAGSGEQYF
TGTGCCAGCAGCCCTACGCGGGGAATGGCCGGGTCGGGCGAGCAGTACTTC
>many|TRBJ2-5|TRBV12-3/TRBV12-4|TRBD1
CASSPEDRGTIETQYF
TGTGCCAGCAGTCCGGAGGACAGGGGAACGATCGAGACCCAGTACTTC
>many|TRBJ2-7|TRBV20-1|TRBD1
CSANPATGGDEQYF
TGCAGTGCTAACCCCGCGACAGGGGGCGACGAGCAGTACTTC
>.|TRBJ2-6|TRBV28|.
CASSTAGAGANVLTF
TGTGCCAGCAGTACGGCAGGGGCTGGGGCCAACGTCCTGACTTTC
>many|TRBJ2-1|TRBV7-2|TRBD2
CASSLERLADQYNEQFF
TGTGCCAGCAGCTTAGAAAGACTAGCGGACCAGTACAATGAGCAGTTCTTC
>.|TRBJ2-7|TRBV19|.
CASRGGREEQYF
TGTGCCAGTAGAGGGGGGCGTGAGGAGCAGTACTTC
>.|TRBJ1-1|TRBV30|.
CAWTQTVPNTEAFF
TGTGCCTGGACACAAACGGTTCCGAACACTGAAGCTTTCTTT
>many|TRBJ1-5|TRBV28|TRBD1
CASSPPASGGLYQPQHF
TGTGCCAGCAGTCCCCCGGCTTCAGGGGGCTTATATCAGCCCCAGCATTTT
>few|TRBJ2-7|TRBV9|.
CASSVGLAYEQYF
TGTGCCAGCAGCGTAGGACTAGCCTACGAGCAGTACTTC
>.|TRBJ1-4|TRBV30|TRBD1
CAWARQGNEKLFF
TGTGCCTGGGCTCGACAGGGTAATGAAAAACTGTTTTTT
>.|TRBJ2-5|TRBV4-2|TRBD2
CASSQEGLAGGETQYF
TGTGCCAGCAGCCAAGAAGGACTAGCGGGAGGAGAGACCCAGTACTTC
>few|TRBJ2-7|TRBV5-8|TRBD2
CASSRIAGASYEQYF
TGTGCCAGCAGCCGCATAGCGGGGGCCTCCTACGAGCAGTACTTC
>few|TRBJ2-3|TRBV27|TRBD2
CASSLASGTDTQYF
TGTGCCAGCAGTTTGGCTAGCGGGACAGATACGCAGTATTTT
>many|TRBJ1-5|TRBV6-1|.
CASRGWRNSNQPQHF
TGTGCCAGCCGGGGATGGCGGAATAGCAATCAGCCCCAGCATTTT
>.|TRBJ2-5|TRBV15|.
CATSILGLGGQGETQYF
TGTGCCACCAGCATATTGGGCCTAGGGGGGCAAGGAGAGACCCAGTACTTC